The 21 T cell receptor beta chains presented below share a single source sample, sequenced in a study of T-cell reconstitution after alpha-beta-depleted transplantation in children. The TCRbeta library was prepared with unique molecular identifiers. One entry per CDR3 protein results from TCRdb running MiXCR on the PCR reads. The sample comprises approximately 500,000 distinct CDR3 sequences, roughly a quarter of which are singletons, and around 36% rests with the top ten. The specimen comprised PBMCs, sampled before TCRalphabeta/CD19-depleted stem cell transplant. These receptors all come from a boy in the first two years of life with Wiskott-Aldrich syndrome, due to receive a stem cell transplant.

V and J are TRBV5-1 and TRBJ2-1; 7 bases align to TRBD2. CDR1 SGHRS and CDR2 YFSETQ come from the germline V gene. V gave up 3 bases and J gave up 0 bases; unmatched junction bases: 15. The CDR3 loop spans 19 amino acids. The CDR3 sequence: CASSYAGTTSQNSYNEQFF. The CDR3 coding sequence is TGCGCCAGCAGCTACGCGGGTACGACTAGCCAGAACTCCTACAATGAGCAGTTCTTC.

The rearrangement joins TRBV7-9 to TRBJ2-2, with TRBD2 as a possible D gene (6 bases). Deletions cut 5 bases from V and 2 bases from J, with 15 bases between. The CDR3 is 16 amino acids. Germline V gene lookup returns CDR1 SEHNR and CDR2 FQNEAQ (reference sequence). CDR3 DNA sequence: TGTGCCAGCAGCAGGAGGGCAGGGACTAACACCGGGGAGCTGTTTTTT. The encoded protein is CASSRRAGTNTGELFF.

The chain carries TRBV30 and TRBJ2-1, with D perhaps TRBD1 (5 bases). The germline V gene encodes CDR1 GTSNPN and CDR2 SVGIG (reference sequence). Trimming took off 3 bases at V and 8 bases at J, with 17 bases between the two ends. CDR3 length: 14 residues. The CDR3 reads CAWRADNPGHEQFF. Written as DNA, the CDR3 is TGTGCCTGGAGGGCGGACAATCCTGGACATGAGCAGTTCTTC.

This clonotype was detected a few times. The V gene is TRBV9, the J gene TRBJ2-7, with TRBD1 matching over 8 bases. Per germline, CDR1 SGDLS and CDR2 YYNGEE. Trimming cost V 3 bases and J 6 bases; bases outside gene matches: 8. This CDR3 is 14 amino acids long. In nucleotides, the CDR3 is TGTGCCAGCAGCGCGGACAGGGAAGCATTCGAGCAGTACTTC. It codes for CASSADREAFEQYF.

This clonotype was observed a handful of times. Here the CDR3 DNA reads TGTGCCAGCAGCTTAAGCGTCCGGGATACGCAGTATTTT. Amino acid sequence: CASSLSVRDTQYF. The chain employs TRBV7-7 and TRBJ2-3; D gene uncertain. Germline V gene sequence: CDR1 SSHAT, CDR2 FNYEAQ (reference sequence). V lost 2 bases to trimming and J lost 6 bases, with 9 bases between them. The CDR3 totals 13 residues. Drawing the rest from reference TRBV7-7 and TRBJ2-3, the complete variable domain is GAGVSQSPRYKVTKRGQDVTLRCDPISSHATLYWYQQALGQGPEFLTYFNYEAQPDKSGLPSDRFSAERPEGSISTLTIQRTEQRDSAMYRCASSLSVRDTQYFGPGTRLTVL.

This sequence joins TRBV19 and TRBJ2-2; no reliable D call. This CDR3 has 13 residues. V shed 9 bases and J shed 6 bases, with 14 bases lying between them. Germline CDR1 and CDR2: LNHDA and SQIVND (reference sequence). CDR3 bases: TGTGCCAGCCTAGGGCCCCTCCCCGGGGAGCTGTTTTTT. Translating it yields CASLGPLPGELFF. The full variable domain, in which reference TRBV19 and TRBJ2-2 provide the parts outside the CDR3, is DGGITQSPKYLFRKEGQNVTLSCEQNLNHDAMYWYRQDPGQGLRLIYYSQIVNDFQKGDIAEGYSVSREKKESFPLTVTSAQKNPTAFYLCASLGPLPGELFFGEGSRLTVL.

In DNA, the CDR3 is TGCGCCAGCAGCTTCATGGCACTTTCCTACAATGAGCAGTTCTTC. Its protein product is CASSFMALSYNEQFF. The rearrangement joins TRBV5-1 to TRBJ2-1; the D is unclear. Trimming cost V 2 bases and J 1 base, with 10 bases left between them. This CDR3 region has 15 residues. Germline values: CDR1 SGHRS, CDR2 YFSETQ. Drawing the rest from reference TRBV5-1 and TRBJ2-1, the complete variable domain is KAGVTQTPRYLIKTRGQQVTLSCSPISGHRSVSWYQQTPGQGLQFLFEYFSETQRNKGNFPGRFSGRQFSNSRSEMNVSTLELGDSALYLCASSFMALSYNEQFFGPGTRLTVL.

This chain connects TRBV5-1 to TRBJ2-3, with D possibly matching TRBD2 (5 bases). The CDR3 extends over 17 amino acids. The germline CDR1 and CDR2 sequences are SGHRS and YFSETQ. The V end was cut by 0 bases, the J end by 5 bases, with 19 bases between. Here the CDR3 DNA reads TGCGCCAGCAGCTTGGTTGGAGCGGTCCGATCGGAAGATACGCAGTATTTT. This gives the protein CASSLVGAVRSEDTQYF.

The chain joins TRBV15 to TRBJ2-1, with 8 nucleotides matching TRBD2. This CDR3 region has 16 residues. V shed 4 bases and J 4 bases; nucleotides not matched to a gene: 9. The germline V gene encodes CDR1 LNHNV and CDR2 YYDKDF (reference sequence). The CDR3: CATSTPAGVGYNEQFF. CDR3 DNA sequence: TGTGCCACCAGCACCCCAGCGGGAGTCGGGTACAATGAGCAGTTCTTC.

This clonotype has a single count. An end of the junction does not agree with germline; a read error may underlie this. The chain joins TRBV6-1 to TRBJ2-5; D remains ambiguous. The germline V gene encodes CDR1 MNHNS and CDR2 SASEGT. The CDR3 extends over 13 amino acids. CDR3 in amino acids: CSSSPAPQETQYF. The CDR3 nucleotides are TGTTCCAGCAGTCCGGCGCCACAAGAGACCCAGTACTTC.

The sample holds a few counts of this clonotype. V is TRBV27 and J is TRBJ2-3, with TRBD2 matching 7 bases. CDR3 length equals 16 residues. J lost 2 bases, V lost 4 bases, and 9 bases had no gene match. Germline CDR1 MNHEY, CDR2 SMNVEV (reference sequence). CDR3 protein: CASSSGWGGDTDTQYF. The CDR3 region has the DNA TGTGCCAGCAGTTCCGGGTGGGGGGGGGACACAGATACGCAGTATTTT.

The chain links TRBV11-2 to TRBJ2-5; no clear D gene. The V end lost 0 bases, the J end lost 3 bases, and 8 bases lay between the germline ends. CDR1 and CDR2 from the germline V gene are SGHAT and FQNNGV. The CDR3 loop spans 14 amino acids. The CDR3 sequence is CASSLEFSEETQYF. The CDR3 DNA reads TGTGCCAGCAGCTTAGAGTTCTCCGAAGAGACCCAGTACTTC.

This clonotype appeared a few times. This sequence joins TRBV5-1 and TRBJ2-2; D may be TRBD2 (8 bases). The V end was cut by 3 bases, the J end by 6 bases, with 21 bases between. Germline-derived CDR1 and CDR2 are SGHRS and YFSETQ. This CDR3 contains 17 residues. CDR3 amino acids: CASSSGLAGGDAGELFF. Written as DNA, the CDR3 is TGCGCCAGCAGCTCCGGACTAGCAGGGGGTGATGCCGGGGAGCTGTTTTTT. Drawing the rest from reference TRBV5-1 and TRBJ2-2, the complete variable domain is KAGVTQTPRYLIKTRGQQVTLSCSPISGHRSVSWYQQTPGQGLQFLFEYFSETQRNKGNFPGRFSGRQFSNSRSEMNVSTLELGDSALYLCASSSGLAGGDAGELFFGEGSRLTVL.

The chain couples TRBV20-1 to TRBJ2-1, with 8 bases that match TRBD2. This CDR3 is 15 amino acids long. V dropped 4 bases and J dropped 7; count of bases not matched to a gene: 12. The germline gives CDR1 DFQATT, CDR2 SNEGSKA (reference sequence). CDR3: CSATGLVAGKNEQFF. The CDR3 nucleotides are TGCAGTGCTACGGGGTTAGTAGCGGGAAAAAATGAGCAGTTCTTC.

The genes are TRBV5-1 and TRBJ2-7, with a weak D call TRBD2 (6 bases). CDR1 SGHRS and CDR2 YFSETQ come from the germline V gene. Deletions cut 6 bases from V and 2 bases from J, with 12 bases between. CDR3 length: 13 amino acids. DNA of the CDR3: TGCGCCAGCAAGGGCGGCGGGACCTACGAGCAGTACTTC. Protein sequence: CASKGGGTYEQYF.

This clonotype was seen a few times. The genes are TRBV3-1 and TRBJ1-1; no clear D gene. The CDR3 sequence is 14 residues long. Per germline, CDR1 LGHDT and CDR2 YNNKEL (reference sequence). Trimming took 2 bases from V and 0 from J, leaving 7 bases between them. CDR3 loop: CASSQSEMNTEAFF. The CDR3 DNA reads as TGTGCCAGCAGCCAATCTGAGATGAACACTGAAGCTTTCTTT.

This clonotype was found a few times. The genes are TRBV3-1 and TRBJ2-3; possible D gene TRBD2, 5 bases. Between the trimmed V and J ends, which lost 1 base and 6 bases, there was a span of 8 bases. Germline lookup yields CDR1 LGHDT and CDR2 YNNKEL (reference sequence). This CDR3 contains 13 residues. The CDR3 DNA reads as TGTGCCAGCAGCCAAGCGGGCGGGGATACGCAGTATTTT. This gives the protein CASSQAGGDTQYF.

This clonotype was counted between two and nine times. The chain is built from TRBV20-1 and TRBJ2-1, with 10 positions matching TRBD2. CDR1 and CDR2 from the germline V gene are DFQATT and SNEGSKA (reference sequence). CDR3 length: 18 amino acids. Losses at the gene ends were 2 bases for V and 4 bases for J; bases not matched to a gene: 14. This CDR3 is CSARIPVSTSGIYNEQFF. The CDR3 DNA follows: TGCAGTGCTAGAATCCCAGTTTCCACTAGCGGGATATACAATGAGCAGTTCTTC.

The chain employs TRBV29-1 and TRBJ1-2; 8 bases are shared with TRBD1. V trimming: 1 base; J trimming: 5 bases; junction bases outside the gene matches: 3. The germline CDR1 and CDR2 sequences are SQVTM and ANQGSEA. This CDR3 has 13 residues. The CDR3 here is CSVEGTGIYGYTF. The CDR3 DNA follows: TGCAGCGTTGAAGGGACAGGGATATATGGCTACACCTTC.

V gene TRBV9 combines with J gene TRBJ2-7, with D perhaps matching TRBD1 (7 bases). The CDR3 is 16 residues long. Germline V gene data show CDR1 as SGDLS and CDR2 as YYNGEE. The V gene lost 0 bases and the J gene lost 4 bases, with 17 bases spanning the gap. The CDR3: CASSVEEGARGYEQYF. The CDR3 DNA reads as TGTGCCAGCAGCGTAGAGGAGGGGGCGAGGGGGTACGAGCAGTACTTC. Supplemented by reference TRBV9 and TRBJ2-7, the full variable domain reads DSGVTQTPKHLITATGQRVTLRCSPRSGDLSVYWYQQSLDQGLQFLIQYYNGEERAKGNILERFSAQQFPDLHSELNLSSLELGDSALYFCASSVEEGARGYEQYFGPGTRLTVT.

The chain carries TRBV30 and TRBJ2-3; 7 bases fit TRBD1. After removal of 5 bases from V and 3 bases from J, the junction contained 11 bases not matched to a gene. This CDR3 contains 15 residues. Germline V gene data show CDR1 as GTSNPN and CDR2 as SVGIG (reference sequence). CDR3 sequence (DNA): TGTGCCTGGGTCCCTCAGGGCAGGGGGACAGATACGCAGTATTTT. It specifies CAWVPQGRGTDTQYF.